This TCR beta chain was documented in a study of T cell responses to AZD1222 COVID-19 vaccine. Study-wide findings and caveats: Clonal diversity may have been underestimated, and the donors were mostly white British, with more females than males. CD4 TCRs associated with vaccination spanned spike, dominating at 160-218 and 743-854. Reportedly, close to half of spike-specific TCRs are directed against unmutated variant regions.

TCRdb's table, derived via immunoSEQ multiplex PCR, lists solely in-frame clones and lacks some. The sample has approximately 73,000 clones; over 80% are singletons. CDR3 length equals 16 residues. CDR1 SGDLS and CDR2 YYNGEE come from the germline V gene. The ends lost 3 bases at V and 4 bases at J; junction bases unmatched: 7. On this clone itself: Its antigen remains unidentified.

This TCR derives from an adult in good health. Source: peripheral blood, taken on day 0 of AZD1222 vaccination. The chain joins TRBV9 to TRBJ1-2; 12 bases match TRBD1. The CDR3 protein is CASSDGTGGGFYGYTF. Here the CDR3 DNA reads TGTGCCAGCAGCGACGGGACAGGGGGCGGGTTCTATGGCTACACCTTC.